These 14 T cell receptor beta chains were all obtained from the same sample, sequenced in a study of OX40 agonist ivuxolimab in advanced cancers. The protocol was immunoSEQ multiplex PCR, while the TCRdb copy is restricted to in-frame clones and leaves out a portion. The table records around 37,000 clones, 65% to 85% of them present only once. Sequenced here: CD4+ or CD8+ T cells sorted from blood, sampled in a trial of the OX40 agonist ivuxolimab. Source of these receptors: an adult with an advanced solid tumor such as melanoma, head and neck, liver or kidney cancer.

V usage is TRBV5-1 and J usage is TRBJ2-1, with D perhaps matching TRBD1 (5 bases). The CDR3 extends over 13 amino acids. Germline V gives CDR1 SGHRS, CDR2 YFSETQ. V lost 1 base and J 6 bases, leaving 8 bases between the germline ends. In DNA form, the CDR3 reads TGCGCCAGCAGCTTGAGGACAAGCAATGAGCAGTTCTTC. This gives the protein CASSLRTSNEQFF.

This chain links TRBV19 with TRBJ2-1; 8 bases are a match to TRBD2. With V trimmed by 3 bases and J by 2 bases, 0 bases remained unmatched. Germline values: CDR1 LNHDA, CDR2 SQIVND (reference sequence). This CDR3 spans 14 amino acids. CDR3 residues: CASSIGGAYNEQFF. CDR3 nucleotide sequence: TGTGCCAGTAGTATCGGGGGGGCCTACAATGAGCAGTTCTTC.

CDR3 DNA sequence: TGTGCCAGCAGGGTCCAGGGGGGTAATTCACCCCTCCACTTT. Encoded protein: CASRVQGGNSPLHF. The rearrangement links TRBV2 to TRBJ1-6; 7 positions match TRBD1. The CDR3 has 14 residues. The germline CDR1 and CDR2 sequences are SNHLY and FYNNEI. Trimming took 6 bases from V and 6 from J; bases not matched to a gene: 5.

The DNA for the CDR3 is TGTGCCAGCAGTTACAGGACAGGTACCTACGAGCAGTACTTC. As protein: CASSYRTGTYEQYF. The rearrangement uses TRBV6-5 and TRBJ2-5; 7 positions agree with TRBD1. The J call could be wrong; TRBJ2-7 is a better fit for the DNA end. The CDR3 length is 14 residues. CDR1 and CDR2 (germline): MNHEY, SVGAGI.

The chain combines TRBV27 with TRBJ2-1; 9 nucleotides align to TRBD2. The CDR3 is 15 amino acids. CDR1 and CDR2 from the germline V gene are MNHEY and SMNVEV (reference sequence). V shed 2 bases and J 2 bases; nucleotides not matched to a gene: 1. CDR3 residues: CASSLIAGAYNEQFF. The CDR3, as DNA: TGTGCCAGCAGTTTAATAGCGGGAGCCTACAATGAGCAGTTCTTC.

This rearrangement joins TRBV7-9 to TRBJ2-1; tentative D call: TRBD1 (5 bases). The CDR3 runs to 17 residues. Germline V lookup: CDR1 SEHNR, CDR2 FQNEAQ (reference sequence). Trimming cost V 5 bases and J 9 bases, with 26 bases left between them. CDR3: CASSPTRLGARMSEQFF. CDR3 sequence (DNA): TGTGCCAGCAGCCCCACGCGCCTAGGGGCTAGGATGAGTGAGCAGTTCTTC.

The chain carries TRBV5-1 and TRBJ2-3; weak D call: TRBD2 (6 bases). This CDR3 contains 19 residues. Per the germline V gene, CDR1 is SGHRS and CDR2 is YFSETQ. V was pared by 4 bases and J by 4 bases, with 28 bases between. In DNA, the CDR3 is TGCGCCAGCAGCCCAAACGAACGGGGGAAGAATAACCTCCCAGATACGCAGTATTTT. Protein product: CASSPNERGKNNLPDTQYF.

The rearrangement joins TRBV9 to TRBJ1-5; D is ambiguous. Trimming left V 3 bases short and J 0 bases short, with 7 bases between. Germline loops: CDR1 SGDLS, CDR2 YYNGEE. This CDR3 spans 14 amino acids. CDR3 sequence reads: CASSESNSNQPQHF. The CDR3 nucleotides read TGTGCCAGCAGCGAATCCAATAGCAATCAGCCCCAGCATTTT.

The J gene is TRBJ2-1, the V gene TRBV30; TRBD2 matches at 11 bases. This CDR3 region has 16 residues. CDR1 and CDR2 from the germline V gene are GTSNPN and SVGIG (reference sequence). The J segment lost 8 bases and the V segment lost 3 bases, leaving 12 bases of the junction unmatched. The chain's CDR3 is CAWRSNSGGAWYEQFF. Here the CDR3 DNA reads TGTGCCTGGAGATCCAATAGCGGGGGGGCCTGGTATGAGCAGTTCTTC.

The genes are TRBV30 and TRBJ1-6, with D unclear. The CDR3 is 12 residues long. Trimming took off 4 bases at V and 5 bases at J, with 6 bases between the two ends. Germline CDR1 GTSNPN, CDR2 SVGIG (reference sequence). The CDR3 DNA is TGTGCCTGGAAACGGGATAATTCACCCCTCCACTTT. Its translation: CAWKRDNSPLHF. The complete variable domain, with remaining parts taken from reference TRBV30 and TRBJ1-6, reads SQTIHQWPATLVQPVGSPLSLECTVEGTSNPNLYWYRQAAGRGLQLLFYSVGIGQISSEVPQNLSASRPQDRQFILSSKKLLLSDSGFYLCAWKRDNSPLHFGNGTRLTVT.

The chain joins TRBV10-1 to TRBJ2-3, with 10 bases identical to TRBD2. Germline lookup yields CDR1 WNHNN and CDR2 SYGVQD (reference sequence). This CDR3 spans 18 amino acids. The V and J ends lost 0 bases and 0 bases, in that order; junction bases with no gene match: 6. CDR3 protein: CASSESIAGGGSTDTQYF. The CDR3 DNA sequence: TGCGCCAGCAGTGAGTCAATAGCGGGAGGAGGAAGCACAGATACGCAGTATTTT.

J is TRBJ2-5 and V is TRBV5-1; 8 nucleotides agree with TRBD2. Germline loops: CDR1 SGHRS, CDR2 YFSETQ. The CDR3 totals 17 residues. V lost 3 bases and J lost 4; bases outside the gene matches: 14. This chain's CDR3 is CASSSTPGLDGRETQYF. CDR3 coding DNA: TGCGCCAGCAGCTCCACCCCGGGACTAGATGGTAGAGAGACCCAGTACTTC.

The V and J genes are TRBV29-1 and TRBJ2-3; 8 bases align to TRBD2. Germline CDR1 and CDR2: SQVTM and ANQGSEA. This CDR3 is built from 13 residues. V lost 7 bases to trimming and J lost 1 base; unmatched junction nucleotides: 4. The CDR3, as DNA: TGCAGCGGTAGCGGGGTTGGCACAGATACGCAGTATTTT. The encoded protein is CSGSGVGTDTQYF.

The table lists this clone with a count of one. The chain carries TRBV4-3 and TRBJ2-2; 7 positions match TRBD1. The CDR3 contains 16 residues. Germline V lookup: CDR1 LGHNA, CDR2 YSLEER. Trimming took 4 bases from V and 5 from J; bases not matched to a gene: 10. The CDR3 region has the DNA TGCGCCAGCAGCCGAGAGGGACAGTGGGAAACCGGGGAGCTGTTTTTT. Translating it yields CASSREGQWETGELFF.